This T cell receptor beta chain was obtained from a study of T cell responses to AZD1222 COVID-19 vaccine. Notes on the study in general: None of the repertoires were sampled until the peak T cell response had passed. Clonal diversity may have been underestimated in mostly white British donors. Targeting of unmutated variant regions was reportedly seen in nearly half of spike-specific TCRs. Only six or seven AZD1222 recipients tested seropositive at baseline.

With respect to this clone: Its antigen remains unidentified.

Data came from immunoSEQ multiplex PCR; TCRdb stores just in-frame clones and leaves some out. The sample shows 120,000 to 150,000 clones, more than 85% of them seen only once. The material sequenced was peripheral blood, taken on day 0 of AZD1222 vaccination. This sequence originates from an adult in good health.

The CDR3, as DNA: TGTGCCAGCACACAGGGGTGGTCCAATGAGCAGTTCTTC. Translating it yields CASTQGWSNEQFF. The rearrangement joins TRBV28 to TRBJ2-1; 7 bases match TRBD1. The V gene's germline CDR1 is MDHEN and CDR2 SYDVKM. CDR3 length: 13 amino acids. V lost 7 bases to trimming and J lost 6 bases; unmatched junction nucleotides: 6. Full variable domain (outside the CDR3, taken from reference TRBV28 and TRBJ2-1): DVKVTQSSRYLVKRTGEKVFLECVQDMDHENMFWYRQDPGLGLRLIYFSYDVKMKEKGDIPEGYSVSREKKERFSLILESASTNQTSMYLCASTQGWSNEQFFGPGTRLTVL.